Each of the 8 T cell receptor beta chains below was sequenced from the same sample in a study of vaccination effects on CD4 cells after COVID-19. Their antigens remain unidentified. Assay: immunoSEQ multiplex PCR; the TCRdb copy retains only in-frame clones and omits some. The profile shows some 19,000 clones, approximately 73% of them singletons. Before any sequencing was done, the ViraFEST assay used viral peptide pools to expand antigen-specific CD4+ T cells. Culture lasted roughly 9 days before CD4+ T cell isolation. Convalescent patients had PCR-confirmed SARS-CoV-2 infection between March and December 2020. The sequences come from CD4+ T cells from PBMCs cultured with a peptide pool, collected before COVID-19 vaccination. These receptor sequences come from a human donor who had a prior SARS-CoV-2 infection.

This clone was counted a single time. The CDR3 loop reads CASSKVMTTEDNEQFF. The CDR3, as DNA: TGTGCCAGCAGCAAAGTCATGACAACTGAAGACAATGAGCAGTTCTTC. The chain couples TRBV21-1 to TRBJ2-1; TRBD1 reflects the table's D call only, with no check against the DNA. TRBV21-1 is flagged as a pseudogene. The CDR3 sequence is 16 residues long.

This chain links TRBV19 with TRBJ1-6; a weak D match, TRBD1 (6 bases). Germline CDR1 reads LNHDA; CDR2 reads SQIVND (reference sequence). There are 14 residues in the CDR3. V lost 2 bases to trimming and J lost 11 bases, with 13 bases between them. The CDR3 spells CASSITGSNAPLHF. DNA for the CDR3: TGTGCCAGTAGTATAACAGGGTCTAACGCACCCCTCCACTTT.

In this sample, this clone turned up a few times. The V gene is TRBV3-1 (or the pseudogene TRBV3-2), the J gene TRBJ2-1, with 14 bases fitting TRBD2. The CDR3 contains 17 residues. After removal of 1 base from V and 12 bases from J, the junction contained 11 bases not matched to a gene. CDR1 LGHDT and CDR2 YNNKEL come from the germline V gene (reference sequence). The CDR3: CASSQVTSGRAVALQFF. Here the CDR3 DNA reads TGTGCCAGCAGCCAAGTGACTAGCGGGAGGGCCGTAGCTTTGCAGTTCTTC.

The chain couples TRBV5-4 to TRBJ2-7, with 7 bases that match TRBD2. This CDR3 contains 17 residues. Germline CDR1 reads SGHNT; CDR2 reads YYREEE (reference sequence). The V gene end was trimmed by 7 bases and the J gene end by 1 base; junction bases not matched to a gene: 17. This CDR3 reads CASSIPIGEGRSYEQYF. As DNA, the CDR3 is TGTGCCAGCTCCATTCCAATCGGGGAGGGGAGATCCTACGAGCAGTACTTC.

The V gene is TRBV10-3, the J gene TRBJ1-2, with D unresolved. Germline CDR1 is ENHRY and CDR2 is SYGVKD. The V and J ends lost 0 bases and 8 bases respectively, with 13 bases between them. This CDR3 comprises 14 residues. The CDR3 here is CAISESSRLEGYTF. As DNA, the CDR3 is TGTGCCATCAGTGAGTCTTCAAGGCTTGAAGGCTACACCTTC.

In nucleotides, the CDR3 is TGTGCCAGCTCACGCGGACTAGCGGGAAAGGTTGAGCAGTTCTTC. Translation: CASSRGLAGKVEQFF. The V call is TRBV18, the J call TRBJ2-1, with 12 bases that match TRBD2. J lost 9 bases, V lost 4 bases, and 7 bases had no gene match. Germline V gene data show CDR1 as KGHSH and CDR2 as LQKENI. The CDR3 is made up of 15 amino acids. Full variable domain (missing parts from reference TRBV18 and TRBJ2-1): NAGVMQNPRHLVRRRGQEARLRCSPMKGHSHVYWYRQLPEEGLKFMVYLQKENIIDESGMPKERFSAEFPKEGPSILRIQQVVRGDSAAYFCASSRGLAGKVEQFFGPGTRLTVL.

As DNA, the CDR3 is TGTGCCAGCAGTTTTTCCGCCAACACTGAAGCTTTCTTT. Its protein product is CASSFSANTEAFF. The rearrangement links TRBV27 to TRBJ1-1; D ambiguous. The CDR3 runs to 13 residues. CDR1 and CDR2 (germline): MNHEY, SMNVEV (reference sequence). Trimming took 3 bases from V and 2 from J, leaving 7 bases between them.

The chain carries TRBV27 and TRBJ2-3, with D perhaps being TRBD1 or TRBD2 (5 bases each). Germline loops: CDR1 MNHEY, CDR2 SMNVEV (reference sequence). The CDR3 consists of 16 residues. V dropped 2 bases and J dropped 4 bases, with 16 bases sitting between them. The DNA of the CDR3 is TGTGCCAGCAGTTTAGAGGGGCCAGGCTTCGCAGATACGCAGTATTTT. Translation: CASSLEGPGFADTQYF.